Sequencing of this TCR beta chain was carried out in a study of blood T cells in healthy people across ages. Through a sample-barcoded 5' primer and a J-beta primer mix, a second PCR was run for roughly 7 to 11 cycles. MiXCR was run by TCRdb on the 5' RACE reads, yielding one entry per CDR3 protein. The sample lists 1.4 million to 1.5 million distinct CDR3 sequences; about 43% were seen once. This clonotype was sampled from a woman under 30 in good health. Specimen: blood.

This CDR3 is CASSDGPAYNTGELFF. DNA of the CDR3: TGTGCCAGCAGTGATGGTCCAGCATACAACACCGGGGAGCTGTTTTTT. The genes are TRBV6-1 and TRBJ2-2; no clear D gene. V was trimmed by 3 bases and J by 2 bases, leaving 13 bases between them. The CDR3 runs to 16 residues. The germline gives CDR1 MNHNS, CDR2 SASEGT.